This T cell receptor (beta chain) was identified in a study of regulatory T cells in long-lasting Graves disease. Findings and caveats of the study: It is possible that accuracy was reduced by the small size of the sample. Persistent disease was characterized by preferential usage of TRBV28, TRBJ1-2 and TRBJ2-5.

Time point defined: newly diagnosed GD, antithyroid drugs for less than 3 months. Extracted RNA from PBMCs served as the source of the TCR library. Trimming removed 0 bases from V and 7 bases from J, with 12 bases in between. Germline V gene lookup returns CDR1 GTSNPN and CDR2 SVGIG (reference sequence). This CDR3 spans 13 amino acids. Arm-PCR of CDR3 regions with iRepertoire HTBI primers generated TCR beta libraries. In TCRdb, the multiplex PCR reads were re-called with MiXCR into one record per CDR3 protein. There are about 220,000 distinct CDR3 sequences in the sample; roughly 19% occur only once, and approximately 10% lies in the top ten. This clonotype was observed many times. Its target is not known. These records were also assigned to another study, of T cells in Graves' hyperthyroidism and ophthalmopathy.

The chain has TRBV30 and TRBJ1-2; no reliable D call. This clonotype was obtained from a woman between 25 and 40 years old with Graves disease. Sequencing was performed on peripheral blood mononuclear cells (PBMCs), taken at new diagnosis, from a patient treated with antithyroid drugs. CDR3 protein: CAWSVHRAGGYTF. CDR3 sequence (DNA): TGTGCCTGGAGTGTACATCGGGCTGGTGGCTACACCTTC.